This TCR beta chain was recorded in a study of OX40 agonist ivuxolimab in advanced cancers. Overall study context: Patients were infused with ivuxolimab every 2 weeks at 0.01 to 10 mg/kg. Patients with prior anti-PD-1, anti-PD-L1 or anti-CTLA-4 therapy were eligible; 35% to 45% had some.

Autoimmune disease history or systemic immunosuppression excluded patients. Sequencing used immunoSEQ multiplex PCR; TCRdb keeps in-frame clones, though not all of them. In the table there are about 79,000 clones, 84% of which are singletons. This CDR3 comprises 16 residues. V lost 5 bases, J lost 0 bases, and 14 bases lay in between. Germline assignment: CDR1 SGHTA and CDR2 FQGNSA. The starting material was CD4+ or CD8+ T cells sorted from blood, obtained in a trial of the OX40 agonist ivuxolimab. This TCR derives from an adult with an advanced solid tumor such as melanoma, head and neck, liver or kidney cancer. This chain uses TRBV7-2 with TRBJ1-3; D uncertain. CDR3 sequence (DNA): TGTGCCAGCAGCCCACCAGGTCAAGTCTCTGGAAACACCATATATTTT. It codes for CASSPPGQVSGNTIYF.